The following is a TCR beta chain sequence with its context. No antigen is known for it. The data belong to a study of siplizumab effects on memory and regulatory T cells. Sequenced by immunoSEQ multiplex PCR; TCRdb stores in-frame clones only, minus some. The sample lists 85,000 to 95,000 clones; 94% were seen once. V was trimmed by 2 bases and J by 1 base, leaving 10 bases between them. From germline, CDR1 is SGHDT and CDR2 YYEEEE. The length of the CDR3 is 15 residues. Study conclusions and caveats: To unstimulated subsets, only a minor fraction of alloreactive clones could be mapped.

The chain carries TRBV5-6 and TRBJ2-1, with D perhaps given as TRBD1 or TRBD2 (5 bases each). The sequencing sample was made of non-Treg CD4+ T cells sorted from blood. The receptor's source is a human donor in good health. The chain's CDR3 is CASSFRDLSYNEQFF. CDR3 nucleotides: TGTGCCAGCAGCTTTAGGGACCTATCCTACAATGAGCAGTTCTTC.